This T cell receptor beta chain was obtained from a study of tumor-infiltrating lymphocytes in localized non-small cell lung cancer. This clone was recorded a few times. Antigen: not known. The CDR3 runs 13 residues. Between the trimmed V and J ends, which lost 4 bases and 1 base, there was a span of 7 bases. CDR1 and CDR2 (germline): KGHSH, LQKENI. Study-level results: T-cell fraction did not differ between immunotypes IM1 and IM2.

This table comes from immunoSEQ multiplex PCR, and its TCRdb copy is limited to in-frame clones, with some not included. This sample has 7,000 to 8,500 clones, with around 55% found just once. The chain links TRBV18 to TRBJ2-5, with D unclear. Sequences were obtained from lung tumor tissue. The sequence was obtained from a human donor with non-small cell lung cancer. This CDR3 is CASSLDIQETQYF. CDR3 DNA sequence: TGTGCCAGCTCACTAGATATCCAAGAGACCCAGTACTTC.